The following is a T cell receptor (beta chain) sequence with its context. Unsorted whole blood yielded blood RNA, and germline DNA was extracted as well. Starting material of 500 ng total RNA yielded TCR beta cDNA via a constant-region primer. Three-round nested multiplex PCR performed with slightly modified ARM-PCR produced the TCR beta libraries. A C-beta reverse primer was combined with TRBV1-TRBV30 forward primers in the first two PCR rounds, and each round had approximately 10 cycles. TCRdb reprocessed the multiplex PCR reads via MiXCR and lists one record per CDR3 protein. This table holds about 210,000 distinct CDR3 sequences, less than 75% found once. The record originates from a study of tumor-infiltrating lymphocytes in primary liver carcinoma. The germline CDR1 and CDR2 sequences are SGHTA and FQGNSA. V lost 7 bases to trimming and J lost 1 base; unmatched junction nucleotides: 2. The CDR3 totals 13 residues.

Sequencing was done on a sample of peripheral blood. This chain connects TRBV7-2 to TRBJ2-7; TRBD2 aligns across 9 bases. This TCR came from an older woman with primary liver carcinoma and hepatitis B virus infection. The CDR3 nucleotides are TGTGCCAGCAATAGCGGGAGTTCCTACGAGCAGTACTTC. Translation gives CASNSGSSYEQYF. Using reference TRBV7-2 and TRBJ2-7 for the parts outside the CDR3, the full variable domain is GAGVSQSPSNKVTEKGKDVELRCDPISGHTALYWYRQSLGQGLEFLIYFQGNSAPDKSGLPSDRFSAERTGGSVSTLTIQRTQQEDSAVYLCASNSGSSYEQYFGPGTRLTVT.